This TCR beta chain was captured in a study of neoadjuvant anti-PD-1 for oral cavity cancer. Study background: Nivolumab at 3 mg/kg was mostly given biweekly, three to four doses, pre-surgery. Findings and caveats of the study: Higher pretreatment blood Treg/Th17 ratios correlated with higher pretreatment blood and lower post-treatment tumor TCRbeta clonality.

Noted time point: after neoadjuvant nivolumab, at surgical resection. Patients were newly diagnosed with stage II-IVA oral cavity squamous cell carcinoma without prior systemic or radiation treatment. These oral cavity squamous cell carcinomas were HPV-negative and locally advanced. Sequencing was performed with immunoSEQ multiplex PCR; in TCRdb, only in-frame clones are kept and a portion is missing. The top ten hold about 2.7% of the sample, which has 15,000 or so clones, around 70% seen once. V dropped 6 bases and J dropped 0 bases, with 6 bases sitting between them. The CDR3 runs 12 residues. CDR1 and CDR2 (germline): SGHRS, YFSETQ. Of note for this clone: Its antigen is unknown.

The V call is TRBV5-1, the J call TRBJ1-1; no firm D call. The clonotype originates from a person aged 35-79 years with oral cavity squamous cell carcinoma. The material sequenced was PBMCs, taken after nivolumab (anti-PD-1) treatment. CDR3 DNA sequence: TGCGCCAGCAAGGACGTGAACACTGAAGCTTTCTTT. Translation: CASKDVNTEAFF.